The 20 T cell receptor beta chains in this list originate from one sample, sequenced in a study of tumor-infiltrating lymphocytes in oesophageal squamous cell carcinoma. TCRdb analysed the PCR reads with MiXCR anew, one entry per CDR3 protein. The table has 15,000 to 20,000 distinct CDR3 sequences, 40% to 55% seen once; the top ten hold around 24%. The source material was esophageal tumor tissue. The receptors come from a male donor with esophageal squamous cell carcinoma.

This clonotype was counted ten times or more. J is TRBJ1-2 and V is TRBV5-1, with no clear D. CDR3 length: 13 amino acids. CDR1 is SGHRS, CDR2 YFSETQ, per germline. Trimming took 0 bases from V and 8 from J, leaving 11 bases between them. The CDR3: CASSLGGDSGYTF. The CDR3 coding sequence is TGCGCCAGCAGCTTGGGCGGGGATTCGGGCTACACCTTC.

This clonotype showed up just a few times. As DNA, the CDR3 is TGTGCCAGCAGCCTCCATCCCGGACAGTACCAAGAGACCCAGTACTTC. Translation gives CASSLHPGQYQETQYF. The chain employs TRBV7-2 and TRBJ2-5, with a tentative D call TRBD1 (6 bases). Germline assignment: CDR1 SGHTA and CDR2 FQGNSA. V was clipped by 5 bases and J by 0 bases, with 16 bases between them. The CDR3 is 16 amino acids.

The chain uses TRBV7-2 and TRBJ2-5, with 15 bases matching TRBD2. The J call may be faulty, since TRBJ2-7 better matches the DNA end. The CDR3 covers 16 residues. The germline V gene has CDR1 SGHTA and CDR2 FQGNSA. CDR3 coding DNA: TGTGCCAGCAGCTTAGGGACTAGCGGGAGGGGGTACGAGCAGTACTTC. It codes for CASSLGTSGRGYEQYF.

The V call is TRBV7-2, the J call TRBJ2-3, with 9 bases fitting TRBD1. CDR1 and CDR2 (germline): SGHTA, FQGNSA. J was trimmed by 7 bases and V by 5 bases; bases with no gene match: 13. The CDR3 covers 16 residues. The CDR3, as DNA: TGTGCCAGCAGCAGGGACCACGGGACAGGGTTGTATACGCAGTATTTT. It yields the protein CASSRDHGTGLYTQYF.

The table lists this clonotype with a few counts. The chain combines TRBV27 with TRBJ2-3, with 7 nucleotides matching TRBD1. The assigned J gene may be wrong: the sequence end matches TRBJ2-1 better. This CDR3 contains 15 residues. Germline V lookup: CDR1 MNHEY, CDR2 SMNVEV (reference sequence). Here the CDR3 DNA reads TGTGCCAGCAGTTCCCCCGGGACAGCACTCGGCGAGCAGTTCTTC. This translates into CASSSPGTALGEQFF.

The V and J genes are TRBV7-2 and TRBJ2-3, with D possibly matching TRBD2 (7 bases). CDR1 is SGHTA, CDR2 FQGNSA, per germline. The CDR3 has 17 residues. Trimming took off 3 bases at V and 5 bases at J, with 21 bases between the two ends. The CDR3 DNA reads TGTGCCAGCAGCTTTCATGCGGGGGCCTTTCGATTAGATACGCAGTATTTT. Translation gives CASSFHAGAFRLDTQYF.

This clonotype has a count of ten or more. The J gene is TRBJ2-1, the V gene TRBV6-2 or TRBV6-3; TRBD2 matches at 12 bases. V lost 6 bases, J lost 4 bases, and 4 bases stayed unmatched. The CDR3 spans 15 residues. CDR1 and CDR2 (germline): MNHEY, SVGEGT. The chain's CDR3 is CASSWTSGDYNEQFF. The CDR3, as DNA: TGTGCCAGCAGCTGGACTAGCGGGGATTACAATGAGCAGTTCTTC.

This clonotype was counted between two and nine times. V usage is TRBV19 and J usage is TRBJ2-1; tentatively, D is TRBD1 or TRBD2 (5 bases each). The J call may be mistaken, given a closer DNA end match to TRBJ2-7. CDR1 and CDR2 from the germline V gene are LNHDA and SQIVND (reference sequence). The CDR3 has 13 amino acids. For the CDR3, the DNA is TGTGCCAGTAGCCGGGGACCATCCTACGAGCAGTACTTC. This translates into CASSRGPSYEQYF.

The CDR3 loop reads CASSLSETQYF. The CDR3 DNA is TGTGCCAGCAGCTTATCCGAGACCCAGTACTTC. The V gene is TRBV7-2, the J gene TRBJ2-5; D ambiguous. V was clipped by 2 bases and J by 5 bases, with 3 bases between them. The CDR3 contains 11 residues. The germline gives CDR1 SGHTA, CDR2 FQGNSA. The variable domain in full, with the rest retrieved from reference TRBV7-2 and TRBJ2-5, is GAGVSQSPSNKVTEKGKDVELRCDPISGHTALYWYRQSLGQGLEFLIYFQGNSAPDKSGLPSDRFSAERTGGSVSTLTIQRTQQEDSAVYLCASSLSETQYFGPGTRLLVL.

In the case of this clonotype: Since a much larger clone is just one base distant, this may be a read error. The V gene is TRBV6-1, the J gene TRBJ2-5; no reliable D call. The assigned J gene may be wrong: the sequence end matches TRBJ2-1 better. The CDR3 loop spans 15 amino acids. Per the germline V gene, CDR1 is MNHNS and CDR2 is SASEGT. The CDR3 spells CASSPHTERVLEQFF. CDR3 coding DNA: TGTGCCAGCAGTCCCCACACAGAAAGGGTCCTCGAGCAGTTCTTC.

Points on this clonotype: Likely a read error: the CDR3 ends without its conserved phenylalanine or tryptophan. No DNA is shown, since the ends of the CDR3 on it are uncertain; the CDR3 is the one TCRdb lists. The chain links TRBV7-3 to TRBJ2-3; the table assigns TRBD1, which was not confirmed against the DNA. The CDR3 has 16 amino acids, counting both end residues. Germline-derived CDR1 and CDR2 are SGHTA and FQGTGA. The CDR3 protein is CASSPRGRGETQYFGP.

In its sample, this clonotype was seen many times. V and J are TRBV6-1 and TRBJ2-2; 9 bases agree with TRBD1. Germline-derived CDR1 and CDR2 are MNHNS and SASEGT. This CDR3 comprises 14 residues. J gave up 4 bases and V 6 bases, and 3 bases lay outside the gene matches. The DNA of the CDR3 is TGTGCCAGCAGGGGACAGGGTGGCACCGGGGAGCTGTTTTTT. It specifies CASRGQGGTGELFF.

This clonotype has more than one count but fewer than ten. The J gene is TRBJ2-7, the V gene TRBV12-3 or TRBV12-4; a possible D gene is TRBD1 (6 bases). TRBJ2-5 explains the end of the DNA better; the J call may be wrong. This CDR3 comprises 15 residues. CDR3 in DNA: TGTGCCAGCAGTTTAGGGGGGCCTAGAGGGGAGACCCAGTACTTC. It translates to CASSLGGPRGETQYF.

V gene TRBV7-2 combines with J gene TRBJ2-7; 13 bases agree with TRBD2. From germline, CDR1 is SGHTA and CDR2 FQGNSA. With V trimmed by 1 base and J by 7 bases, 7 bases remained unmatched. This CDR3 comprises 16 residues. CDR3 residues: CASSLEGTSGMYEQYF. The CDR3 DNA is TGTGCCAGCAGCTTAGAGGGGACTAGCGGGATGTATGAGCAGTACTTC. The full variable domain, in which reference TRBV7-2 and TRBJ2-7 provide the parts outside the CDR3, is GAGVSQSPSNKVTEKGKDVELRCDPISGHTALYWYRQSLGQGLEFLIYFQGNSAPDKSGLPSDRFSAERTGGSVSTLTIQRTQQEDSAVYLCASSLEGTSGMYEQYFGPGTRLTVT.

This chain uses TRBV6-1 with TRBJ2-1; 8 bases are shared with TRBD2. The end of the DNA is better explained by TRBJ2-7, so the J call may be wrong. This CDR3 is 12 amino acids long. CDR1 and CDR2 (germline): MNHNS, SASEGT. The DNA for the CDR3 is TGTGCCAGCAGGATGCGGGGGGACGAGCAGTACTTC. Protein sequence: CASRMRGDEQYF.

This chain connects TRBV7-2 to TRBJ2-1; TRBD2 matches at 16 bases. The J call is uncertain, as TRBJ2-7 better fits the DNA end. The CDR3 contains 15 residues. Germline assignment: CDR1 SGHTA and CDR2 FQGNSA. CDR3 DNA: TGTGCCAGCAGCTGGGGACTAGCGGGAGGGTACGAGCAGTACTTC. Its translation is CASSWGLAGGYEQYF.

This clonotype counts as medium-sized. The chain employs TRBV6-6 and TRBJ1-6; D is possibly TRBD1 (6 bases). Trimming removed 2 bases from V and 14 bases from J, with 16 bases in between. The CDR3 runs 14 residues. The V gene's germline CDR1 is MNHNY and CDR2 SVGAGI (reference sequence). The CDR3 DNA reads as TGTGCCAGCAGTTACGGGCAGGGGAGTACTTCCCTCCACTTT. This gives the protein CASSYGQGSTSLHF.

This clonotype was detected many times. Possible read error: a much larger clone is one base away. The chain links TRBV12-3 or TRBV12-4 to TRBJ2-7, with TRBD2 matching over 9 bases. This CDR3 contains 16 residues. V lost 4 bases and J lost 7; bases outside the gene matches: 14. The CDR3 DNA follows: TGTGCCAGCAGTTCCTTTTTAGCGGGGGCTTACAATGAGCAGTACTTC. It encodes CASSSFLAGAYNEQYF.

Notes on this clonotype: Because the CDR3 is missing its conserved closing phenylalanine or tryptophan, this is likely a read error. No DNA is shown, since the ends of the CDR3 on it are uncertain; the CDR3 is the one TCRdb lists. The chain employs TRBV6-7 and TRBJ2-7. TRBV6-7 is marked as an open reading frame, function uncertain. Both ends counted, the CDR3 spans 16 residues. The CDR3 reads CASSYGLAGGPTSSSS.

This clonotype showed up many times. The chain joins TRBV28 to TRBJ1-2; perhaps TRBD1 as D (6 bases). The ends were cut back, 4 bases at V and 8 bases at J, with 14 bases in the middle. In germline, CDR1 is MDHEN, CDR2 SYDVKM. There are 13 residues in the CDR3. The CDR3 nucleotides read TGTGCCAGCAGTTGGCCCCAACAGGGCGGCTACACCTTC. It specifies CASSWPQQGGYTF.